These T cell receptor beta chains were read from a single sample in a study of response to subunit inactivated influenza vaccine. One entry per CDR3 protein, called by TCRdb with MiXCR from the RT-PCR reads. Of about 700,000 distinct CDR3 sequences in the sample, about 15% were seen once. The material sequenced was PBMCs from blood, taken less than 13 days after vaccination. All receptors come from a man aged 50 to 60 who received an inactivated influenza vaccine. CDR3s leave out the opening cysteine and the closing phenylalanine or tryptophan. The order of the fields is CDR3 protein, D gene, J gene, V gene. The D gene is left open where the match is weak.

SVDLREETQY,-,TRBJ2-5,TRBV29-1
ASKAGAERYGYT,-,TRBJ1-2,TRBV5-5
ASSYSRGVKTGELF,TRBD2,TRBJ2-2,TRBV6-2/TRBV6-3
ASSLATYTQY,-,TRBJ2-3,TRBV7-2
AISGGSETQY,-,TRBJ2-5,TRBV10-3
ASSLIRDRTEAF,TRBD1,TRBJ1-1,TRBV7-9
ASRRGQGSEAF,TRBD1,TRBJ1-1,TRBV6-1
ASSQVLKETQY,-,TRBJ2-5,TRBV4-1
SALRKGSSYNEQF,-,TRBJ2-1,TRBV20-1
ASSLWKDRTDTQY,-,TRBJ2-3,TRBV5-1
ASSIWSGATDTQY,-,TRBJ2-3,TRBV19
ASSGGTGDGYT,TRBD1,TRBJ1-2,TRBV19
ASSPGGTANTGELF,-,TRBJ2-2,TRBV11-3
ASSASGSTNEKLF,-,TRBJ1-4,TRBV5-1
ASSLDGSVETQY,-,TRBJ2-5,TRBV5-6
ASSFERGAEAF,-,TRBJ1-1,TRBV11-2
ASSRRLAGGSETQY,TRBD2,TRBJ2-5,TRBV7-2
SARGGPTGELF,-,TRBJ2-2,TRBV20-1
ASRRTSGRLDTQY,TRBD2,TRBJ2-3,TRBV12-3/TRBV12-4
SASASGAYNEQF,-,TRBJ2-1,TRBV20-1
SALGQPTDTQY,-,TRBJ2-3,TRBV29-1
ASSFQTSGASTEQF,TRBD2,TRBJ2-1,TRBV27
ASSSTTSMETQY,TRBD2,TRBJ2-5,TRBV6-5